This T cell receptor (beta chain) was sequenced for a study of cytomegalovirus exposure and HLA in healthy donors. V lost 7 bases and J 8 bases, leaving 23 bases between the germline ends. Germline CDR1 and CDR2: SEHNR and FQNEAQ (reference sequence). This CDR3 has 15 amino acids. The study ran its PCR with 60 Vbeta and 13 Jbeta primers. This table comes from immunoSEQ multiplex PCR, and its TCRdb copy is limited to in-frame clones, with some not included. This repertoire shows some 160,000 clones, 82% found once; its top ten account for approximately 8%. Sample: PBMCs. V is TRBV7-9 and J is TRBJ1-2; D uncertain. The TCR comes from a male donor in good health and CMV-seropositive. CDR3 DNA: TGTGCCAGCACCCTAACCGGGCAGGATGGAGGAGGCTACACCTTC. This sequence encodes CASTLTGQDGGGYTF.